This T cell receptor beta chain was sequenced in a study of T cells in Graves' hyperthyroidism and ophthalmopathy. TCR beta CDR3 regions were amplified from RNA. A set of HTBI primers served as the primers for a first-round RT-PCR of the TCR CDR3. TCRdb recomputed calls from the multiplex PCR reads with MiXCR, one row per CDR3 protein. In the table there are hundreds of thousands of distinct CDR3 sequences, 16% of which are singletons. For ophthalmopathy patients, the Clinical Activity Score was at least 3 and the NOSPECS grade at least 4; duration was under 3 months. Each diagnosis drew on symptoms, thyroxine, TRAb, thyroid ultrasound and orbital computed tomography findings. Trimming cost V 6 bases and J 2 bases; bases outside gene matches: 10. The CDR3 contains 17 residues. CDR1 SNHLY and CDR2 FYNNEI come from the germline V gene. This clonotype was counted many times.

The clonotype originates from a woman between 40 and 55 years old with Graves' ophthalmopathy. What was sequenced was blood. V is TRBV2 and J is TRBJ2-7; 13 nucleotides line up with TRBD2. The CDR3 spells CASSPGGLAGVTYEQYF. In DNA form, the CDR3 reads TGTGCCAGCAGCCCAGGCGGACTAGCGGGGGTAACCTACGAGCAGTACTTC.